The TCR beta chain described here comes from a study of CD8+ T cells in alopecia areata. Trimming removed 3 bases at V and 6 bases at J, with 8 bases between. Germline assignment: CDR1 SGHTA and CDR2 FQGNSA. The CDR3 consists of 12 residues. Points from the study as a whole: Significant decreases in scalp clonality and expanded CD8+ clones followed tofacitinib treatment.

Sequencing templates came from extracted RNA that was reverse transcribed into cDNA. Sequenced by immunoSEQ multiplex PCR; TCRdb stores in-frame clones only, minus some. The sample contains roughly 250,000 clones, 50% to 75% of which appear only once. Specified treatment: oral pan-JAK inhibitor, 5-10 mg twice daily. Both peripheral blood and punch biopsies of lesional scalp skin were obtained from patients who had alopecia areata. The sample holds a few counts of this clone. As yet, its antigen is unknown. The TCR was taken from a human donor with alopecia areata. The genes are TRBV7-2 and TRBJ1-2; weak D call: TRBD1 (5 bases). This specimen was CD4+ T cells sorted from blood, taken around week 52, from a patient treated with tofacitinib. CDR3 sequence: CASSFATDGYTF. The CDR3 DNA follows: TGTGCCAGCAGCTTCGCGACAGATGGCTACACCTTC.